Listed here are 19 T cell receptor beta chains from one sample, sequenced in a study of blood T cell repertoires in COVID-19. Measured with immunoSEQ multiplex PCR; TCRdb has only the in-frame clones, and not every one. The repertoire has around 280,000 clones, under 90% of them found once; the top ten carry around 1.7%. Sequencing was done on a sample of PBMCs or T cells enriched from blood (not recorded which). The origin of the receptors is a woman aged 40 to 50 who had recovered from COVID-19.

The rearrangement uses TRBV7-9 and TRBJ1-1, with a possible D match to TRBD1 (6 bases). Germline V gene lookup returns CDR1 SEHNR and CDR2 FQNEAQ (reference sequence). There are 14 residues in the CDR3. Trimming took 5 bases from V and 10 from J, leaving 20 bases between them. CDR3 bases: TGTGCCAGCAGCACCCCCGCAGAAAGAGGGGGAGCTTTCTTT. The encoded protein is CASSTPAERGGAFF.

The chain couples TRBV11-2 to TRBJ2-1; D is ambiguous. Trimming removed 1 base from V and 2 bases from J, with 9 bases in between. CDR3 size: 15 residues. The V gene's germline CDR1 is SGHAT and CDR2 FQNNGV. CDR3 coding DNA: TGTGCCAGCAGCTTAGTTGCCAGGACCTACAATGAGCAGTTCTTC. Residues: CASSLVARTYNEQFF.

The genes are TRBV7-2 and TRBJ2-1; D unclear. CDR1 and CDR2 from the germline V gene are SGHTA and FQGNSA. Trimming stripped 1 base from V and 7 bases from J, with 8 bases between. This CDR3 comprises 13 residues. DNA of the CDR3: TGTGCCAGCAGCTTAGAGAGGCGTAATGAGCAGTTCTTC. It is translated as CASSLERRNEQFF. The whole variable domain, remainder taken from reference TRBV7-2 and TRBJ2-1, is GAGVSQSPSNKVTEKGKDVELRCDPISGHTALYWYRQSLGQGLEFLIYFQGNSAPDKSGLPSDRFSAERTGGSVSTLTIQRTQQEDSAVYLCASSLERRNEQFFGPGTRLTVL.

This chain's CDR3 is CASSSGPQGANVLTF. DNA of the CDR3: TGTGCCAGCAGCTCAGGGCCCCAGGGGGCCAACGTCCTGACTTTC. The chain recombines TRBV7-9 with TRBJ2-6, with TRBD1 as a possible D gene (5 bases). Between the trimmed V and J ends, which lost 4 bases and 4 bases, there was a span of 11 bases. CDR1 SEHNR and CDR2 FQNEAQ come from the germline V gene (reference sequence). The CDR3 totals 15 residues.

The chain carries TRBV5-1 and TRBJ1-1; a possible D gene is TRBD1 (6 bases). CDR3 size: 15 residues. V shed 1 base and J shed 4 bases, with 14 bases lying between them. CDR1 is SGHRS, CDR2 YFSETQ, per germline. The CDR3 DNA is TGCGCCAGCAGCTTGTACGGGGGGCAAGGCACTGAAGCTTTCTTT. Translation gives CASSLYGGQGTEAFF. The full variable domain, its missing parts supplied by reference TRBV5-1 and TRBJ1-1, is KAGVTQTPRYLIKTRGQQVTLSCSPISGHRSVSWYQQTPGQGLQFLFEYFSETQRNKGNFPGRFSGRQFSNSRSEMNVSTLELGDSALYLCASSLYGGQGTEAFFGQGTRLTVV.

The V call is TRBV4-1, the J call TRBJ2-2; D possibly corresponds to TRBD2 (6 bases). CDR1 and CDR2 (germline): MGHRA, YSYEKL. There are 16 residues in the CDR3. V gave up 1 base and J gave up 6 bases, with 15 bases separating them. This CDR3 reads CASSQVPGAAAGELFF. The CDR3 nucleotides are TGCGCCAGCAGCCAAGTCCCGGGAGCTGCTGCCGGGGAGCTGTTTTTT.

This chain links TRBV6-2 or TRBV6-3 with TRBJ1-1; a possible D gene is TRBD1 (6 bases). CDR1 is MNHEY and CDR2 is SVGEGT in the germline V gene. Deletions cut 2 bases from V and 4 bases from J, with 14 bases between. There are 15 residues in the CDR3. CDR3 sequence (DNA): TGTGCCAGCAGTTACCCGAGAGACAGGAGCACTGAAGCTTTCTTT. Its protein is CASSYPRDRSTEAFF.

With regard to this clone: This sample includes further DNA sequences coding for the same CDR3. The V call is TRBV7-9, the J call TRBJ2-6; D gene uncertain. The CDR3 covers 15 residues. In germline, CDR1 is SEHNR, CDR2 FQNEAQ (reference sequence). Deletions cut 5 bases from V and 0 bases from J, with 8 bases between. CDR3 region: CASSLRVSGANVLTF. CDR3 sequence (DNA): TGTGCCAGCAGCCTAAGAGTCTCTGGGGCCAACGTCCTGACTTTC.

V usage is TRBV5-5 and J usage is TRBJ2-1; tentative D call: TRBD1 (6 bases). The CDR3 has 14 amino acids. Germline V gene data show CDR1 as SGHKS and CDR2 as YYEKEE (reference sequence). Between the trimmed V and J ends, which lost 5 bases and 3 bases, there was a span of 12 bases. As DNA, the CDR3 is TGTGCCAGCAGTTCTGGACAGTACTACAATGAGCAGTTCTTC. Protein product: CASSSGQYYNEQFF.

J is TRBJ1-2 and V is TRBV18; D ambiguous. Germline V gene sequence: CDR1 KGHSH, CDR2 LQKENI. V was clipped by 4 bases and J by 6 bases, with 6 bases between them. The CDR3 length is 11 residues. The CDR3 sequence: CASSHGDGYTF. The CDR3 DNA is TGTGCCAGCTCACACGGGGATGGCTACACCTTC.

The chain uses TRBV19 and TRBJ2-2, with 9 bases aligning to TRBD1. V dropped 4 bases and J dropped 5; count of bases not matched to a gene: 11. Germline CDR1 and CDR2: LNHDA and SQIVND (reference sequence). The CDR3 is made up of 17 amino acids. The CDR3 DNA reads TGTGCCAGTAGTAACCCCCGGGACAGGGTTGGGACCGGGGAGCTGTTTTTT. Translation: CASSNPRDRVGTGELFF. The whole variable domain, filled in from reference TRBV19 and TRBJ2-2, reads DGGITQSPKYLFRKEGQNVTLSCEQNLNHDAMYWYRQDPGQGLRLIYYSQIVNDFQKGDIAEGYSVSREKKESFPLTVTSAQKNPTAFYLCASSNPRDRVGTGELFFGEGSRLTVL.

The chain employs TRBV4-1 and TRBJ2-5, with 9 bases fitting TRBD2. CDR3 length: 17 residues. V gave up 4 bases and J gave up 0 bases; unmatched junction bases: 9. The germline V gene encodes CDR1 MGHRA and CDR2 YSYEKL. The CDR3 sequence is CASSPTGTSPYQETQYF. The CDR3 DNA reads TGCGCCAGCAGCCCGACCGGGACTAGCCCGTACCAAGAGACCCAGTACTTC.

V gene TRBV5-1 combines with J gene TRBJ2-1; the match to TRBD2 covers 7 bases. Germline assignment: CDR1 SGHRS and CDR2 YFSETQ. The CDR3 runs to 13 residues. V lost 2 bases, J lost 7 bases, and 3 bases stayed unmatched. Written as DNA, the CDR3 is TGCGCCAGCAGCTTCGCGGGACTAAATGAGCAGTTCTTC. This sequence encodes CASSFAGLNEQFF.

This clone was observed a single time. This rearrangement joins TRBV6-5 to TRBJ1-6; D is unclear. V was cut by 1 base and J by 7 bases, with 11 bases left in between. Germline values: CDR1 MNHEY, CDR2 SVGAGI. The CDR3 runs to 15 residues. CDR3 amino acids: CASSYLVQNNSPLHF. The CDR3 coding sequence is TGTGCCAGCAGTTACTTAGTACAGAACAATTCACCCCTCCACTTT.

DNA of the CDR3: TGCAGCGTTGAAGAGCCGGCAGGTCAGGCTAACTATGGCTACACCTTC. Protein product: CSVEEPAGQANYGYTF. The chain recombines TRBV29-1 with TRBJ1-2; no clear D gene. V lost 0 bases and J 0 bases, leaving 14 bases between the germline ends. There are 16 residues in the CDR3. Germline V gene lookup returns CDR1 SQVTM and CDR2 ANQGSEA.

The rearrangement uses TRBV5-1 and TRBJ1-2; 9 nucleotides line up with TRBD1. The CDR3 is made up of 14 amino acids. V was clipped by 4 bases and J by 7 bases; unmatched bases: 8. Germline V gene sequence: CDR1 SGHRS, CDR2 YFSETQ. Here the CDR3 DNA reads TGCGCCAGCAGCCCCCTGGACAGGGGCGGTGGCTACACCTTC. As protein: CASSPLDRGGGYTF.

This chain links TRBV5-6 with TRBJ2-7; 7 bases agree with TRBD2. The CDR3 contains 14 residues. V shed 4 bases, J shed 7 bases, and the junction held 11 bases outside the gene matches. CDR1 is SGHDT and CDR2 is YYEEEE in the germline V gene. The CDR3 sequence: CASSQRDGPQEQYF. In nucleotides, the CDR3 is TGTGCCAGCAGCCAGCGGGACGGACCTCAGGAGCAGTACTTC.

The V call is TRBV19, the J call TRBJ1-1; tentatively, D is TRBD1 (5 bases). Germline values: CDR1 LNHDA, CDR2 SQIVND (reference sequence). The CDR3 consists of 16 residues. V was clipped by 3 bases and J by 0 bases, with 14 bases between them. The CDR3 region is CASSMGRLDMNTEAFF. The DNA of the CDR3 is TGTGCCAGTAGTATGGGGCGGCTAGACATGAACACTGAAGCTTTCTTT.

The rearrangement links TRBV18 to TRBJ1-2; the D gene is possibly TRBD1 (6 bases). V was clipped by 2 bases and J by 4 bases, with 20 bases between them. Per the germline V gene, CDR1 is KGHSH and CDR2 is LQKENI. The CDR3 runs to 17 residues. CDR3 sequence (DNA): TGTGCCAGCTCACCAAAGTATAGACAGACAGGAATCTATGGCTACACCTTC. It translates to CASSPKYRQTGIYGYTF.